This T cell receptor (beta chain) was retrieved from a study of sequential checkpoint blockade in melanoma. In the study overall: First-line arms were nivolumab then ipilimumab, or the reverse, randomized 1:1.

Deletions cut 5 bases from V and 7 bases from J, with 18 bases between. Germline values: CDR1 SGHTA, CDR2 FQGNSA. The CDR3 sequence is 14 residues long. Here immunoSEQ multiplex PCR was the method, and the copy in TCRdb shows in-frame clones only, minus some. The table has 13,000 to 15,000 clones, around 73% seen once. Treatment indicated: randomized to nivolumab then ipilimumab (arm A) or the reverse (arm B). This clonotype was sampled from a human donor with melanoma. Material: CD8+ T cells sorted from blood (inferred from file names), obtained from a patient given nivolumab and ipilimumab in sequence. The chain has TRBV7-2 and TRBJ2-7; D gene unclear. CDR3 protein: CASSPTTLPLEQYF. As DNA, the CDR3 is TGTGCCAGCAGCCCAACTACGCTACCTTTGGAGCAGTACTTC.